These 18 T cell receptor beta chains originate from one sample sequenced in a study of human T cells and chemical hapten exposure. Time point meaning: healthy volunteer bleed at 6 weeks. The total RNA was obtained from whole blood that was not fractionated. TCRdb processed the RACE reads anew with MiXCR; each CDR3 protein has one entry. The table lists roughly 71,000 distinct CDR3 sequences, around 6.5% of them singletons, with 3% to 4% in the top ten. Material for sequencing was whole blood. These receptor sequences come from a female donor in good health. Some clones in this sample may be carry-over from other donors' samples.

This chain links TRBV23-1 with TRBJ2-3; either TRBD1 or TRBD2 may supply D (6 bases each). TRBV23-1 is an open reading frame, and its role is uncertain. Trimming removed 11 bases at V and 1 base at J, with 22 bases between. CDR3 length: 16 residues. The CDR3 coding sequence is TGCGCCCGTAGCAGTGTGGGGGGCCAACGCACAGATACGCAGTATTTT. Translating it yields CARSSVGGQRTDTQYF.

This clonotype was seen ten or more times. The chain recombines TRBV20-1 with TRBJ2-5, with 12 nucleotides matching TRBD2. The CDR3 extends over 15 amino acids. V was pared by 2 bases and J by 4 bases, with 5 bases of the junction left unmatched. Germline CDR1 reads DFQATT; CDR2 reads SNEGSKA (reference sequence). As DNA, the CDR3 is TGCAGTGCTAGAAATGGACTAGCGGGAAGAGAGACCCAGTACTTC. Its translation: CSARNGLAGRETQYF.

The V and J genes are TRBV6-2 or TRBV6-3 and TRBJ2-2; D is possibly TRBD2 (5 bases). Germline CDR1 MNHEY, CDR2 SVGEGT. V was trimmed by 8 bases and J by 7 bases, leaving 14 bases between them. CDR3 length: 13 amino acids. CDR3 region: CASFKREHGELFF. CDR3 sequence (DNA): TGTGCCAGCTTCAAGAGGGAACACGGGGAGCTGTTTTTT.

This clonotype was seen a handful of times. The CDR3 is CASSLARWERDEQYF. The CDR3, as DNA: TGTGCCAGCAGCTTAGCGCGGTGGGAGCGGGACGAGCAGTACTTC. V is TRBV7-8 and J is TRBJ2-7; D possibly corresponds to TRBD2 (6 bases). The CDR3 loop spans 15 amino acids. Germline CDR1 is SGHVS and CDR2 is FQNEAQ. The V end was cut by 0 bases, the J end by 5 bases, with 14 bases between.

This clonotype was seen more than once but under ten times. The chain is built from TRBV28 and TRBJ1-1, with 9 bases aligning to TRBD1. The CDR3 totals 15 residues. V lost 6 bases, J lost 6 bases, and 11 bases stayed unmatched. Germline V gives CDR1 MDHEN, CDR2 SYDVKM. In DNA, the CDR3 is TGTGCCAGCAGACCGCCCACAGGGGGCAGGGCTGAAGCTTTCTTT. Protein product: CASRPPTGGRAEAFF. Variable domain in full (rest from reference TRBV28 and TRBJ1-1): DVKVTQSSRYLVKRTGEKVFLECVQDMDHENMFWYRQDPGLGLRLIYFSYDVKMKEKGDIPEGYSVSREKKERFSLILESASTNQTSMYLCASRPPTGGRAEAFFGQGTRLTVV.

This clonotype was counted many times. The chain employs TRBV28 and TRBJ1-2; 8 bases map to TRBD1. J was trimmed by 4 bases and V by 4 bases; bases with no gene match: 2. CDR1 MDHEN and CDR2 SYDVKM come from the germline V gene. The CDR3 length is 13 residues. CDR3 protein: CASSSGGLYGYTF. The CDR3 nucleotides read TGTGCCAGCAGTTCAGGGGGCCTCTATGGCTACACCTTC.

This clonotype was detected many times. This CDR3 is CSARDGRGTYEQYF. The CDR3 nucleotides are TGCAGTGCTAGAGACGGACGGGGTACCTACGAGCAGTACTTC. The chain is built from TRBV20-1 and TRBJ2-7; perhaps TRBD2 as D (5 bases). V lost 0 bases, J lost 2 bases, and 11 bases lay in between. Germline values: CDR1 DFQATT, CDR2 SNEGSKA (reference sequence). The length of the CDR3 is 14 residues.

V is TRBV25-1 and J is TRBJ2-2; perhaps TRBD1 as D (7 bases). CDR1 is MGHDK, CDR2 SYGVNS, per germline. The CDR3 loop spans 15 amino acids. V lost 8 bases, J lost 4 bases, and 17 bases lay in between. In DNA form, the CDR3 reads TGTGCCAGCGGCCCGGAGGGGGCGGGCACCGGGGAGCTGTTTTTT. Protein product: CASGPEGAGTGELFF.

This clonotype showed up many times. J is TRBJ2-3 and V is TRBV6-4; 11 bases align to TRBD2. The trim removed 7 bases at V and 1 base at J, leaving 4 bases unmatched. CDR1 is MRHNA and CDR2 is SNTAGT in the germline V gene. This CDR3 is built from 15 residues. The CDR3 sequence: CASTETSGGTDTQYF. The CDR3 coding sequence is TGTGCCAGCACCGAGACTAGCGGGGGCACAGATACGCAGTATTTT.

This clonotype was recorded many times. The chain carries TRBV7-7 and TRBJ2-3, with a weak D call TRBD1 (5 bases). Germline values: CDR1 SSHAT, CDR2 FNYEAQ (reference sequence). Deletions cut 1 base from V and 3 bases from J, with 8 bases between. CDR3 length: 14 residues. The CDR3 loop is CASSLVQGTDTQYF. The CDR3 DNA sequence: TGTGCCAGCAGCTTAGTTCAGGGTACAGATACGCAGTATTTT.

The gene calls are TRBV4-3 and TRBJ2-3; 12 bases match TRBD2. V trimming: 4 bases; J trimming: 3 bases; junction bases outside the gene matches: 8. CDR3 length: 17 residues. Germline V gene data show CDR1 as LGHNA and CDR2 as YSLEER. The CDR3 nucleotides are TGCGCCAGCAGCCCACGGCTAGCGGGAGGGCGTACAGATACGCAGTATTTT. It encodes CASSPRLAGGRTDTQYF.

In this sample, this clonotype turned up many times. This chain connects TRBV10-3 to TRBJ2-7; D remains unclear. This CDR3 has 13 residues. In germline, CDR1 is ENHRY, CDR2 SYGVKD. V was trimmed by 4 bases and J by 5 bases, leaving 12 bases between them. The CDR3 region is CAISGTDPNEQYF. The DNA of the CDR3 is TGTGCCATCAGTGGGACCGACCCTAACGAGCAGTACTTC.

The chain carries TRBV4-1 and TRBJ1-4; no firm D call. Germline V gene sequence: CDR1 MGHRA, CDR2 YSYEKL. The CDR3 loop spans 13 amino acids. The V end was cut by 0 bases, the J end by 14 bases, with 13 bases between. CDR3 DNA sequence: TGCGCCAGCAGCCAAGATCCGAGAAAAGGGCTGTTTTTT. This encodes CASSQDPRKGLFF.

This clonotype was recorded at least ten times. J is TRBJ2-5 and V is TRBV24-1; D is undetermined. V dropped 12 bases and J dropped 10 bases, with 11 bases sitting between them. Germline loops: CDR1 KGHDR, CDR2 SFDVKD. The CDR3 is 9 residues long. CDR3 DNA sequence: TGTGCCGTAAAGGAAGACCAGTACTTC. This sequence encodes CAVKEDQYF.

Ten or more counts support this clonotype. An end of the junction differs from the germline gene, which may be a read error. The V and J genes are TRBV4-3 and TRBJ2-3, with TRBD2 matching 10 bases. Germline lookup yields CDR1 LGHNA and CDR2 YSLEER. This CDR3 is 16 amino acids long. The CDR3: CASSQTLAGATDTQYF. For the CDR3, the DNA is TGTGCCAGCAGCCAAACCCTAGCGGGAGCCACAGATACGCAGTATTTT.

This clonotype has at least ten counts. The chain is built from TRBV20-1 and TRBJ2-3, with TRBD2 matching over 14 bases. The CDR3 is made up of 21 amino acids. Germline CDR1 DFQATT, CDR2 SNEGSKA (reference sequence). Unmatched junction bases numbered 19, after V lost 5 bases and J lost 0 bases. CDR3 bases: TGCAGTGCTCTACTACCCCCCGGACTAGCGGGAGGTAGTTCTAGCACAGATACGCAGTATTTT. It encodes CSALLPPGLAGGSSSTDTQYF.

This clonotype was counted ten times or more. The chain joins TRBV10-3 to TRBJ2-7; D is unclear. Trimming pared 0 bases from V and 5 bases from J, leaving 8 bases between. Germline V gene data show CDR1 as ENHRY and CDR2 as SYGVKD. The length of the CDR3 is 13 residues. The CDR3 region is CAISESPDHEQYF. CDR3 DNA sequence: TGTGCCATCAGTGAGTCTCCAGACCACGAGCAGTACTTC.

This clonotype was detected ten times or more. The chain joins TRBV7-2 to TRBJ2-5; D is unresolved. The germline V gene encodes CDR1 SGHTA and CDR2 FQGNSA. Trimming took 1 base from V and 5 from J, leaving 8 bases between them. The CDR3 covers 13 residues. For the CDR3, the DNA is TGTGCCAGCAGCTTAGGGGTACTTGAGACCCAGTACTTC. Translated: CASSLGVLETQYF.